The entry below gives a single T cell receptor (beta chain) sequence along with its context. As yet, its antigen is unknown. This CDR3 is 15 amino acids long. The trim removed 6 bases at V and 7 bases at J, leaving 9 bases unmatched. Germline values: CDR1 SNHLY, CDR2 FYNNEI. TCRdb keeps only in-frame clones here, not all; method: immunoSEQ multiplex PCR. The sample includes some 30,000 clones, about four fifths of them seen just once. This sample was taken from a study of T cells in narcolepsy. Whole-study findings and limits: Autoreactive clone sequences were missing from some blood memory CD4+ repertoires.

The origin of this receptor is a human donor with narcolepsy. The V gene is TRBV2, the J gene TRBJ1-4; 9 bases match TRBD1. The sample consisted of CD45RA- memory CD4+ T cells from PBMCs. CDR3 region: CASSGRGQGFEKLFF. CDR3 nucleotides: TGTGCCAGCAGCGGCCGCGGACAGGGGTTTGAAAAACTGTTTTTT.